Below, 6 T cell receptor beta chains from the same sample are listed, as sequenced in a study of graft-versus-host responses after intestinal transplantation. Data came from immunoSEQ multiplex PCR; TCRdb stores just in-frame clones and leaves some out. The sample has 70,000 to 95,000 clones; roughly 90% are singletons. Their cognate antigens are unknown. This material consisted of unstimulated CD4+ T cells sorted from spleen or lymph node cells, taken before intestinal transplant. The receptors were gathered from a human donor who received an intestinal transplant.

This clone was detected a few times. V gene TRBV2 combines with J gene TRBJ1-6; D uncertain. Germline lookup yields CDR1 SNHLY and CDR2 FYNNEI. The CDR3 runs 11 residues. Trimming stripped 4 bases from V and 8 bases from J, with 3 bases between. CDR3 sequence (DNA): TGTGCCAGCAGTGGAGATTCACCCCTCCACTTT. This sequence encodes CASSGDSPLHF.

The V and J genes are TRBV5-4 and TRBJ2-3; a possible D gene is TRBD1 (6 bases). The germline gives CDR1 SGHNT, CDR2 YYREEE (reference sequence). CDR3 length: 15 amino acids. Trimming took 0 bases from V and 3 from J, leaving 11 bases between them. CDR3 in amino acids: CASSLGVRGTDTQYF. Written as DNA, the CDR3 is TGTGCCAGCAGCTTGGGAGTTAGGGGGACAGATACGCAGTATTTT.

The gene calls are TRBV5-1 and TRBJ1-3; D gene ambiguous. V was cut by 0 bases and J by 0 bases, with 7 bases left in between. The CDR3 extends over 15 amino acids. Per germline, CDR1 SGHRS and CDR2 YFSETQ. CDR3 bases: TGCGCCAGCAGCTTGGACTCCTACTCTGGAAACACCATATATTTT. Translation: CASSLDSYSGNTIYF.

The chain has TRBV7-3 and TRBJ2-3; D is possibly TRBD1 (5 bases). Germline CDR1 SGHTA, CDR2 FQGTGA. The CDR3 is 14 residues long. V was trimmed by 4 bases and J by 6 bases, leaving 14 bases between them. The CDR3 region is CASSSDRASDTQYF. CDR3 nucleotides: TGTGCCAGCAGCTCCGACAGAGCATCCGATACGCAGTATTTT.

This clone was picked up one time. V gene TRBV23-1 combines with J gene TRBJ2-1, with 7 bases identical to TRBD2. TRBV23-1 is an ORF, with its function uncertain. The CDR3 runs to 16 residues. Trimming at V came to 0 bases and at J to 0 bases, leaving 2 bases not matched to a gene. In DNA form, the CDR3 reads TGCGCCAGCAGTCAATCTTGGGGGGGCTCCTACAATGAGCAGTTCTTC. It translates to CASSQSWGGSYNEQFF.

This chain joins TRBV19 and TRBJ2-7; maybe TRBD1 (6 bases). Germline CDR1 reads LNHDA; CDR2 reads SQIVND (reference sequence). The CDR3 contains 14 residues. V dropped 1 base and J dropped 3 bases, with 10 bases sitting between them. DNA for the CDR3: TGTGCCAGTAGTATAGCGGGGACAAACTACGAGCAGTACTTC. It is translated as CASSIAGTNYEQYF.